This T cell receptor beta chain was identified in a study of blood T cells in healthy people across ages. Every participating donor contributed about 10 milliliters of peripheral blood through a draw. V lost 2 bases, J lost 0 bases, and 8 bases lay in between. Germline V lookup: CDR1 DFQATT, CDR2 SNEGSKA (reference sequence). The CDR3 runs 15 residues. Together with a sample-barcoded 5' primer, a J-beta primer mix was included in a second PCR lasting about 6 to 11 cycles. A single record per CDR3 protein comes from TCRdb applying MiXCR to the 5' RACE reads. The table includes hundreds of thousands of distinct CDR3 sequences, 32% detected once.

This receptor was obtained from a woman of 80 years or more in good health. This chain uses TRBV20-1 with TRBJ1-6, with D perhaps TRBD1 (6 bases). Sequencing was performed on blood. The CDR3 here is CSARSRGSYNSPLHF. The CDR3 nucleotides read TGCAGTGCTAGAAGCAGGGGCTCCTATAATTCACCCCTCCACTTT.